This T cell receptor beta chain emerged from a study of human versus mouse CDR3 diversity and MHC coevolution. Notes on the study in general: Humans had the largest estimated TCR beta repertoire, 1.5 million to 2 million clonotypes.

Concerning this clone itself: The target antigen is unknown.

Some clones are missing from TCRdb's copy, which holds only in-frame ones; the method was immunoSEQ multiplex PCR. The table lists over 60,000 clones, 85% to 95% of them singletons. Trimming cost V 5 bases and J 10 bases, with 17 bases left between them. This CDR3 has 13 residues. Germline CDR1 is SEHNR and CDR2 is FQNEAQ (reference sequence). The source is a person aged 30-70 years in good health. The material sequenced was naive CD4+ T cells from blood. Subset here: CD45RO-negative CD62L-positive naive CD4 T cells. This sequence joins TRBV7-9 and TRBJ1-1; a possible D gene is TRBD1 (6 bases). The CDR3 region is CASSTLDSQGAFF. The DNA for the CDR3 is TGTGCCAGCAGCACACTGGACAGCCAGGGAGCTTTCTTT.